What follows is one TCR beta chain and its context. No antigen is known for it. Described treatment: roughly 10-day PBMC culture with coronavirus spike peptide pools or control peptides (ViraFEST assay). The Oncomine TCR Beta short-read assay was applied to DNA of cultured CD4+ T cells. One entry per CDR3 protein, called by TCRdb with MiXCR from the PCR reads. The sample gives about 9,300 distinct CDR3 sequences, approximately 47% of which show up once; more than 15% is in the top ten. The data stem from a study of vaccination and CD4 T cells after COVID-19. The CDR3 spans 13 residues. In germline, CDR1 is GTSNPN, CDR2 SVGIG (reference sequence). V was pared by 3 bases and J by 5 bases, with 5 bases of the junction left unmatched.

The source of this sequence is a human donor who had recovered from COVID-19. Specimen: CD4+ T cells from blood, cultured in vitro. V gene TRBV30 combines with J gene TRBJ2-5; TRBD2 agrees at 8 bases. The CDR3 region is CAWSGGVRETQYF. CDR3 in DNA: TGTGCCTGGAGCGGGGGGGTCCGGGAGACCCAGTACTTC.